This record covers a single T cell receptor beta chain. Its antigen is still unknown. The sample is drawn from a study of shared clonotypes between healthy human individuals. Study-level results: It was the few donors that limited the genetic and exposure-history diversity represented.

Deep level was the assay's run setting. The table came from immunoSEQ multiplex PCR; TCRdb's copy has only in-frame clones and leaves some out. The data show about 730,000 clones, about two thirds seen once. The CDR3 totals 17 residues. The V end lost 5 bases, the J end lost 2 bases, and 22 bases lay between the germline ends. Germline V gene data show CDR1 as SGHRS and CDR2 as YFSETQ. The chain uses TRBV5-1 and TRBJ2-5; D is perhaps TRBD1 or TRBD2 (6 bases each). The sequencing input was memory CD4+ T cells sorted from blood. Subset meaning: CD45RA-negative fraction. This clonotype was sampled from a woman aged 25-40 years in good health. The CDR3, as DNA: TGCGCCAGCAGAAGGGGGGCTGGTTCTGGAGGGCAAGAGACCCAGTACTTC. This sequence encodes CASRRGAGSGGQETQYF.